Sequencing of this TCR beta chain was carried out in a study of shared clonotypes between healthy human individuals. Produced via immunoSEQ multiplex PCR; TCRdb's table is partial and in-frame only. The sample includes 490,000 or so clones, around 80% seen only once; the top ten take 10% to 15%. The germline gives CDR1 LNHDA, CDR2 SQIVND (reference sequence). V gave up 6 bases and J gave up 3 bases, with 12 bases separating them. The CDR3 consists of 13 residues. Source material: PBMCs. This clonotype originated in a woman between 40 and 50 years old in good health. Some clones in this sample may be carry-over from other donors' samples. V usage is TRBV19 and J usage is TRBJ2-7, with D possibly matching TRBD1 (5 bases). DNA of the CDR3: TGTGCCAGTAGCAAGGACACCTTCTACGAGCAGTACTTC. It codes for CASSKDTFYEQYF.